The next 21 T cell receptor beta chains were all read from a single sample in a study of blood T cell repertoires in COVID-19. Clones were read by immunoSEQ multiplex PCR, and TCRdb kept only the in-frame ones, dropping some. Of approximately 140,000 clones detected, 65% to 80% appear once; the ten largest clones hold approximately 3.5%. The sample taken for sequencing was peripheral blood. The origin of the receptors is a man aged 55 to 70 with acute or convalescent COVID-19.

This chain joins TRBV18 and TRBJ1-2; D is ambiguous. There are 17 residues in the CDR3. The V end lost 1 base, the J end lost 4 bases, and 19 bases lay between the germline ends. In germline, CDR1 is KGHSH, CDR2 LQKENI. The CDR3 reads CASSPRMGDGKVYGYTF. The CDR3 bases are TGTGCCAGCTCACCACGGATGGGCGACGGAAAGGTCTATGGCTACACCTTC.

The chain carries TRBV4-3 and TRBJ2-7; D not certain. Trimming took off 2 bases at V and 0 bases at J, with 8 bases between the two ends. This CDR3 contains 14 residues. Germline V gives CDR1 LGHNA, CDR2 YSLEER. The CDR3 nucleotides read TGCGCCAGCAGCCAATCCCTTCGCTCCTACGAGCAGTACTTC. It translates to CASSQSLRSYEQYF.

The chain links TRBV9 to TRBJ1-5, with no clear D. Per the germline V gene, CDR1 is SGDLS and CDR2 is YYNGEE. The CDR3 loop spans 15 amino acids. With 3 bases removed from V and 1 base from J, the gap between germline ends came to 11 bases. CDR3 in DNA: TGTGCCAGCAGCGCCGACATTTACAGCAATCAGCCCCAGCATTTT. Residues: CASSADIYSNQPQHF.

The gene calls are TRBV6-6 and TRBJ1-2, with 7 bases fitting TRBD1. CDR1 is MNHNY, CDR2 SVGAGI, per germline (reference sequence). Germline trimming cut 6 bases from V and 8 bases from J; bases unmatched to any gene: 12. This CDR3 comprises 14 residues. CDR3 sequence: CASRNGQVGVGYTF. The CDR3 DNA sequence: TGTGCCAGCAGAAACGGACAGGTGGGAGTAGGCTACACCTTC.

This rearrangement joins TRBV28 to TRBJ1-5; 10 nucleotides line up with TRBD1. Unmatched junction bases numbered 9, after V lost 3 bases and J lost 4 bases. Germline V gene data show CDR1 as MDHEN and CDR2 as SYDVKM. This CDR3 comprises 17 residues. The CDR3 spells CASSFPGQGDLNQPQHF. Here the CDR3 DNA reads TGTGCCAGCAGTTTCCCTGGACAGGGGGATCTTAATCAGCCCCAGCATTTT.

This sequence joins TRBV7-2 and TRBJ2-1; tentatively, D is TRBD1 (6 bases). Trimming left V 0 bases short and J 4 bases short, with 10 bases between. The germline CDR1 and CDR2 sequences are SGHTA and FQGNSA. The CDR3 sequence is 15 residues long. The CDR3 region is CASSLAPGAYNEQFF. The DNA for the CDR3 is TGTGCCAGCAGCTTAGCGCCAGGGGCTTACAATGAGCAGTTCTTC. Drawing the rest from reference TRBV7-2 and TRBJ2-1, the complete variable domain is GAGVSQSPSNKVTEKGKDVELRCDPISGHTALYWYRQSLGQGLEFLIYFQGNSAPDKSGLPSDRFSAERTGGSVSTLTIQRTQQEDSAVYLCASSLAPGAYNEQFFGPGTRLTVL.

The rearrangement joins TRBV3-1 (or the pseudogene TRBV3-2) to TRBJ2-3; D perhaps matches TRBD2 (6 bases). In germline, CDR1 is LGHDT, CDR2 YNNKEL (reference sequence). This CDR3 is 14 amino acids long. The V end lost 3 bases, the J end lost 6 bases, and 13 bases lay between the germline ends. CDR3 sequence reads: CASSQGGAGDTQYF. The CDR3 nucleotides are TGTGCCAGCAGCCAGGGAGGAGCTGGGGATACGCAGTATTTT.

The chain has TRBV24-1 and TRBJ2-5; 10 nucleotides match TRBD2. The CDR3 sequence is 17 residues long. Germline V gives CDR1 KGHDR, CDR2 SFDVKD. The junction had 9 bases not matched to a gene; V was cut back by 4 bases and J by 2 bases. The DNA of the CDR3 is TGTGCCACCAGTGACCCCACCTTAGCGGGAGGTCAAGAGACCCAGTACTTC. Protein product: CATSDPTLAGGQETQYF.

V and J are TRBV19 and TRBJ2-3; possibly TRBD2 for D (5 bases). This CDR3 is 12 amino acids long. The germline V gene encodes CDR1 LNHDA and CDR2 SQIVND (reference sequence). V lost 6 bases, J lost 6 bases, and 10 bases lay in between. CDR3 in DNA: TGTGCCAGTAGGCTCCGAGGGGATACGCAGTATTTT. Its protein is CASRLRGDTQYF.

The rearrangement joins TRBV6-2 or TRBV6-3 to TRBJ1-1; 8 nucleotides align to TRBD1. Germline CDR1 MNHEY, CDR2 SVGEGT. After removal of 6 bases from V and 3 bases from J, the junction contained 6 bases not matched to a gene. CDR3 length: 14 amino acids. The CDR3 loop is CASSRGQMDTEAFF. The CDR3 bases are TGTGCCAGCAGCAGGGGGCAAATGGACACTGAAGCTTTCTTT.

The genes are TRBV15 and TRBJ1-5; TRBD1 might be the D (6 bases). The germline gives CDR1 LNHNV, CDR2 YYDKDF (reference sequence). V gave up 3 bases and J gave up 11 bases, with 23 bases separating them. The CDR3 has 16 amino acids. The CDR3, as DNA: TGTGCCACCAGCAGCCGTACAGGGACCAGACCCGAGGCCCAGCATTTT. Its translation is CATSSRTGTRPEAQHF.

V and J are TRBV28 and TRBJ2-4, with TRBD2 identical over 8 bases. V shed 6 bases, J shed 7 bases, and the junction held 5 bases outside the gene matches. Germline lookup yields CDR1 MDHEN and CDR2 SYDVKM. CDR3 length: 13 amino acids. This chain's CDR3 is CASSWTSFNIQYF. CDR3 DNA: TGTGCCAGCAGCTGGACTAGCTTTAACATTCAGTACTTC.

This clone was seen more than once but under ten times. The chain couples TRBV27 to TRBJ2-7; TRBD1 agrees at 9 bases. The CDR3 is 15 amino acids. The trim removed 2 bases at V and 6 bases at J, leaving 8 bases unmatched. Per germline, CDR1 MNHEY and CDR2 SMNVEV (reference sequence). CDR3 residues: CASSLTPGTGSEQYF. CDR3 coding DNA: TGTGCCAGCAGTTTAACCCCCGGGACAGGGAGCGAGCAGTACTTC.

The CDR3 loop reads CASSNSGRVTDTQYF. CDR3 DNA: TGTGCCAGCAGCAATAGCGGGAGGGTTACAGATACGCAGTATTTT. V gene TRBV3-1 (or the pseudogene TRBV3-2) combines with J gene TRBJ2-3, with TRBD2 matching 11 bases. Germline loops: CDR1 LGHDT, CDR2 YNNKEL (reference sequence). This CDR3 has 15 residues. The V segment lost 5 bases and the J segment 3 bases; nucleotides outside the gene matches: 4.

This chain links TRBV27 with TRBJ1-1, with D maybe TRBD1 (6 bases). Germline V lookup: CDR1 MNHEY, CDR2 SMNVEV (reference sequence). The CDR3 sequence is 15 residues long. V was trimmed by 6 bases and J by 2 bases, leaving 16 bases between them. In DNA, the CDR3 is TGTGCCAGCAGATCCAACAGGGTTTTAAACACTGAAGCTTTCTTT. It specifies CASRSNRVLNTEAFF.

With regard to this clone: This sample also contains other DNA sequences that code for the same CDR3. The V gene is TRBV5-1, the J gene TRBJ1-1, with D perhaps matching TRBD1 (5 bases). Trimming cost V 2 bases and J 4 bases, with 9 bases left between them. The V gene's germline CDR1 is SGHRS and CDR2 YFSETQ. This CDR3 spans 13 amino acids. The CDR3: CASSLLRGTEAFF. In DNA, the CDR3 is TGCGCCAGCAGCTTATTAAGGGGCACTGAAGCTTTCTTT.

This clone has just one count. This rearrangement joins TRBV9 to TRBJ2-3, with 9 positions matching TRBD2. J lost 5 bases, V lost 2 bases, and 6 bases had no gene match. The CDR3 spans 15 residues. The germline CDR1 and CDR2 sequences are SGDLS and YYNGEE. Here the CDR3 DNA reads TGTGCCAGCAGCGTGAGTAGCGGGAGTCAAGATACGCAGTATTTT. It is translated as CASSVSSGSQDTQYF.

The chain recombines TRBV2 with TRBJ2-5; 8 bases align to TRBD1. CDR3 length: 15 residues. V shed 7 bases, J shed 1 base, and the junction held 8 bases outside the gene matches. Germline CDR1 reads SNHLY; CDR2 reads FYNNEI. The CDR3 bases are TGTGCCAGCATCCGAACCGGGACAGGCCAAGAGACCCAGTACTTC. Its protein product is CASIRTGTGQETQYF.

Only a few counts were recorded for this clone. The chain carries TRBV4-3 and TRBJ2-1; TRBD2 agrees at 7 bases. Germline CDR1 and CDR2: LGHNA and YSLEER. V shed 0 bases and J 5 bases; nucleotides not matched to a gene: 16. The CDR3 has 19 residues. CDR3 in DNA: TGCGCCAGCAGCCAAGAGGAAATTTTAGTCGCGGGAGATCACAATGAGCAGTTCTTC. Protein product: CASSQEEILVAGDHNEQFF.

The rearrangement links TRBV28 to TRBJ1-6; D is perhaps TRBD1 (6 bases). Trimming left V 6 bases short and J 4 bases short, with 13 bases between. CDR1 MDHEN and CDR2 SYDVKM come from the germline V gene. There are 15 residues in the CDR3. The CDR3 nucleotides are TGTGCCAGCAGCCCCGGACAGAAGTATAATTCACCCCTCCACTTT. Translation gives CASSPGQKYNSPLHF.

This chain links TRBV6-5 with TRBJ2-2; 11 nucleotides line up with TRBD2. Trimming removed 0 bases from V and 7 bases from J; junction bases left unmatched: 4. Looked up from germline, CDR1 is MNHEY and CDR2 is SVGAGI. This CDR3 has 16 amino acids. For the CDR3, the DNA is TGTGCCAGCAGTTACTCGAGACTAGCGGGGATCGGGGAGCTGTTTTTT. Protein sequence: CASSYSRLAGIGELFF.